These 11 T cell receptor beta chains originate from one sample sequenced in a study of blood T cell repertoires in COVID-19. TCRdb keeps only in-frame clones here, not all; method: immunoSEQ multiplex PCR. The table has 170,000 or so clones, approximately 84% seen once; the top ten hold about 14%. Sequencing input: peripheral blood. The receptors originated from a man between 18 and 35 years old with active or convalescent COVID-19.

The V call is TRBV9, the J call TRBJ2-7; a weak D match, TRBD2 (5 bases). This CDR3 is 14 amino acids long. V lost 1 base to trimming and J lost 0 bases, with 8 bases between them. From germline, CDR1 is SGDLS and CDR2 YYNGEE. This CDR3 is CASSVSEGSYEQYF. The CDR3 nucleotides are TGTGCCAGCAGCGTATCCGAGGGCTCCTACGAGCAGTACTTC.

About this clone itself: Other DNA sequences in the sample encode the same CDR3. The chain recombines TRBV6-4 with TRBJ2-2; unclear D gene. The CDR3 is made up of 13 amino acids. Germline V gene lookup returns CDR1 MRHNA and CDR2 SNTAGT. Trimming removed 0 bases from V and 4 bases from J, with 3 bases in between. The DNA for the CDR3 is TGTGCCAGCAGTGACTCGAGCACCGGGGAGCTGTTTTTT. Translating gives CASSDSSTGELFF.

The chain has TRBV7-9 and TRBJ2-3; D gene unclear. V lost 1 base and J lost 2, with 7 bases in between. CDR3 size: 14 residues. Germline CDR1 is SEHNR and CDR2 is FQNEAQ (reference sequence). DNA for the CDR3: TGTGCCAGCAGCTTAGGCGCCTACACAGATACGCAGTATTTT. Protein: CASSLGAYTDTQYF.

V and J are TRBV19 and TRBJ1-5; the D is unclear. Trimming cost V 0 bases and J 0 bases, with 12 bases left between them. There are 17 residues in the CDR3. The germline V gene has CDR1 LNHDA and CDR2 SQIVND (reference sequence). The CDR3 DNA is TGTGCCAGTAGTATAGATCGGGGATTTTATAGCAATCAGCCCCAGCATTTT. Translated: CASSIDRGFYSNQPQHF.

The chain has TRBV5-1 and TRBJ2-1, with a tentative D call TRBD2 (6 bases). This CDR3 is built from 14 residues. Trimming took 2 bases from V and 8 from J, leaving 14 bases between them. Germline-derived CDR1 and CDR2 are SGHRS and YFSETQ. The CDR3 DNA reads TGCGCCAGCAGCTTTTCCCTAGCTAGCGATGAGCAGTTCTTC. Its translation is CASSFSLASDEQFF.

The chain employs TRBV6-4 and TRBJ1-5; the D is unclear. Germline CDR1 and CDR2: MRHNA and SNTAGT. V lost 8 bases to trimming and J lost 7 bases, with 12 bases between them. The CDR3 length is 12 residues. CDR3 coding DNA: TGTGCCAGCCCCCGTGTGAGACAGCCCCAGCATTTT. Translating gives CASPRVRQPQHF.

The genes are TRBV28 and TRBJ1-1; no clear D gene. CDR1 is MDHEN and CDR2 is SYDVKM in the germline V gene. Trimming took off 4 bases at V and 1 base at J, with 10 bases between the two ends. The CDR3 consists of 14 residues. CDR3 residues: CASSSSAGNTEAFF. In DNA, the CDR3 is TGTGCCAGCAGTTCCTCGGCAGGGAACACTGAAGCTTTCTTT.

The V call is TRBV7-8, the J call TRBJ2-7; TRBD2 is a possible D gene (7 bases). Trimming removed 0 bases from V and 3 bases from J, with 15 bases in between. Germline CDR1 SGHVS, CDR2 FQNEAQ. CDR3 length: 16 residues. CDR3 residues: CASSLAGGTRSYEQYF. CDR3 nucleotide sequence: TGTGCCAGCAGCTTAGCGGGGGGGACACGGAGCTACGAGCAGTACTTC. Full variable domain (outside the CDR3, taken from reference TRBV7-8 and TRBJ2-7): GAGVSQSPRYKVAKRGQDVALRCDPISGHVSLFWYQQALGQGPEFLTYFQNEAQLDKSGLPSDRFFAERPEGSVSTLKIQRTQQEDSAVYLCASSLAGGTRSYEQYFGPGTRLTVT.

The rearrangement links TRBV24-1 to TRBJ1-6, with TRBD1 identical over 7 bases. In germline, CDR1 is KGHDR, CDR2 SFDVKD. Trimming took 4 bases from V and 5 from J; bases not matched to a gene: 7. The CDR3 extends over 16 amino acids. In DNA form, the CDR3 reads TGTGCCACCAGTGACCTACAGGGGCAGAATAATTCACCCCTCCACTTT. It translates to CATSDLQGQNNSPLHF.

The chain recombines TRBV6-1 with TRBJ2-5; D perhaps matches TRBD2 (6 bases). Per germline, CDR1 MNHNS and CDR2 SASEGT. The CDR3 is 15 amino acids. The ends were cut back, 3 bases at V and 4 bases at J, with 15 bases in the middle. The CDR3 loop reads CASSDLGGLLETQYF. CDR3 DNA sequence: TGTGCCAGCAGTGATTTAGGAGGGTTGCTAGAGACCCAGTACTTC.

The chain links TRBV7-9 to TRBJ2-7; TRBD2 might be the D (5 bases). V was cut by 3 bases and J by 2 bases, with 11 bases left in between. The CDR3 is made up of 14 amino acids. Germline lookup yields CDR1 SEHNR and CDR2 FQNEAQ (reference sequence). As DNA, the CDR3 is TGTGCCAGCAGCTTGGGAGAACTAACCTACGAGCAGTACTTC. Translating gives CASSLGELTYEQYF.